This T cell receptor (beta chain) derives from a study of blood T cell repertoires in COVID-19. Background on the study: Samples representing acute and convalescent COVID-19 were sourced from the United States, Italy and Spain.

This CDR3 comprises 14 residues. Germline V lookup: CDR1 SGHDT, CDR2 YYEEEE. V was cut by 3 bases and J by 5 bases, with 12 bases left in between. In the authors' methods: Quantification of nucleated cells was approximated via reference gene primer amplification. TCRdb's table, derived via immunoSEQ multiplex PCR, lists solely in-frame clones and lacks some. V, J and clone size derive from that table, while D and trimming were established from the DNA sequence. This repertoire shows 45,000 to 65,000 clones, approximately 89% found once; its top ten account for roughly 3.5%. This clone is medium-sized by share.

Sequencing was performed on peripheral blood. This receptor was taken from a human donor in a cohort sampled during active COVID-19. This rearrangement joins TRBV5-6 to TRBJ1-5; possibly TRBD1 for D (5 bases). The CDR3 spells CASSSGQGYQPQHF. DNA for the CDR3: TGTGCCAGCAGCTCGGGCCAGGGCTATCAGCCCCAGCATTTT.